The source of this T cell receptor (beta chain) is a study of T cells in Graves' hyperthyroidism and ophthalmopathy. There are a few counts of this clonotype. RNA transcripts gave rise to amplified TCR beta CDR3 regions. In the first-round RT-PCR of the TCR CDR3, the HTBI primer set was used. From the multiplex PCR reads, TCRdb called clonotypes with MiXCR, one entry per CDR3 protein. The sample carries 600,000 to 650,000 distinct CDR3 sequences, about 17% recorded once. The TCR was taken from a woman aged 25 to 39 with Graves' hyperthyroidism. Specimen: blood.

CDR3: CASKALGLAAYNEQFF. The CDR3 DNA follows: TGTGCCAGCAAAGCCCTAGGGCTAGCGGCATACAATGAGCAGTTCTTC. The V gene is TRBV28, the J gene TRBJ2-1; 7 positions agree with TRBD2. Germline V gene data show CDR1 as MDHEN and CDR2 as SYDVKM. CDR3 size: 16 residues. Trimming removed 7 bases from V and 4 bases from J; junction bases left unmatched: 13.